Each of the 4 T cell receptor beta chains below was sequenced from the same sample in a study of T cells after yellow fever vaccination. TCRdb re-called the 5' RACE reads with MiXCR, one entry per CDR3 protein. The table lists a few hundred thousand distinct CDR3 sequences, 4.1% of them singletons. This specimen was PBMCs, taken 5 days after the yellow fever booster vaccination. Receptor source: a man between 18 and 29 years old who received the YFV17D yellow fever vaccine.

This chain uses TRBV4-1 with TRBJ2-7; D ambiguous. Germline values: CDR1 MGHRA, CDR2 YSYEKL. The CDR3 sequence is 18 residues long. Trimming shortened V by 2 bases and J by 0 bases, and 20 bases separated the two germline ends. Here the CDR3 DNA reads TGCGCCAGCAGCCAAACCTACCTAGAGATAAAAAACTCCTACGAGCAGTACTTC. Protein product: CASSQTYLEIKNSYEQYF.

This clonotype came up many times. The chain is built from TRBV4-2 and TRBJ2-5; D possibly corresponds to TRBD1 (6 bases). Germline V gene data show CDR1 as LGHNA and CDR2 as YNFKEQ. Between the trimmed V and J ends, which lost 2 bases and 5 bases, there was a span of 12 bases. There are 14 residues in the CDR3. For the CDR3, the DNA is TGTGCCAGCAGCCAACAAACAGGGTCGGAGACCCAGTACTTC. Its protein is CASSQQTGSETQYF.

This clonotype was recorded a few times. The chain couples TRBV12-3 or TRBV12-4 to TRBJ2-5; D tentatively reads TRBD1 or TRBD2 (5 bases each). The germline V and J ends were trimmed by 6 bases and 4 bases, with 15 bases remaining between them. CDR3 size: 14 residues. The CDR3 bases are TGTGCCAGCAGCTCCAGTACGGGGCTAGAGACCCAGTACTTC. Protein: CASSSSTGLETQYF.

This clonotype was counted ten times or more. The chain is built from TRBV5-1 and TRBJ1-1, with D hard to call. This CDR3 is built from 14 residues. CDR1 and CDR2 (germline): SGHRS, YFSETQ. V was clipped by 2 bases and J by 1 base, with 9 bases between them. CDR3 residues: CASSLYSPNTEAFF. The CDR3 bases are TGCGCCAGCAGCTTATATTCGCCGAACACTGAAGCTTTCTTT.